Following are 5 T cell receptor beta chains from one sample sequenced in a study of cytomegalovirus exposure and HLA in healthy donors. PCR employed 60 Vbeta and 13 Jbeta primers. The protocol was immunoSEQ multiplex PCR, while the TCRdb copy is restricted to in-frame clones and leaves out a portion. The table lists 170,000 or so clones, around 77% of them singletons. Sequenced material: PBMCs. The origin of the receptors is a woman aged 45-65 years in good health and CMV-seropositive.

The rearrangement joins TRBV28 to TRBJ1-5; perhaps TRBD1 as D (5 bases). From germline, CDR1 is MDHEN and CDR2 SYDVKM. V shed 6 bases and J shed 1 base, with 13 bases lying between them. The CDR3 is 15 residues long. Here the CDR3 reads CASRIPKGSNQPQHF. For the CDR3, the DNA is TGTGCCAGCAGAATTCCGAAGGGGAGCAATCAGCCCCAGCATTTT.

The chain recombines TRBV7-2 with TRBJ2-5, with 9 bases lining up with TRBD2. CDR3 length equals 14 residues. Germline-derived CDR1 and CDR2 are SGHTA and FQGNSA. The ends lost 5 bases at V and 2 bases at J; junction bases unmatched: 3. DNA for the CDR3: TGTGCCAGCAGCCGCGGGGGGGGACAAGAGACCCAGTACTTC. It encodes CASSRGGGQETQYF.

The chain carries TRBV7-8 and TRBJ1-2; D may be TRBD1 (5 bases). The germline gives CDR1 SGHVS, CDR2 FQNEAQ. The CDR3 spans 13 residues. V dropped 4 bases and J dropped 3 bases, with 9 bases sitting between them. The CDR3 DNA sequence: TGTGCCAGCAGCTCTCAGGGATACTATGGCTACACCTTC. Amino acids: CASSSQGYYGYTF. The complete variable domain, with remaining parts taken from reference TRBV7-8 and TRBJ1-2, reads GAGVSQSPRYKVAKRGQDVALRCDPISGHVSLFWYQQALGQGPEFLTYFQNEAQLDKSGLPSDRFFAERPEGSVSTLKIQRTQQEDSAVYLCASSSQGYYGYTFGSGTRLTVV.

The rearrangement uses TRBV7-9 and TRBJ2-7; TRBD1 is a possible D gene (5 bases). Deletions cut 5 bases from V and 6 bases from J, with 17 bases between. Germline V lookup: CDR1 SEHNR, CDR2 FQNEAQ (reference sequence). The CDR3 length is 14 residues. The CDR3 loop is CASSLDFQGSEQYF. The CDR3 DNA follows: TGTGCCAGCAGCCTCGACTTTCAGGGCTCCGAGCAGTACTTC.

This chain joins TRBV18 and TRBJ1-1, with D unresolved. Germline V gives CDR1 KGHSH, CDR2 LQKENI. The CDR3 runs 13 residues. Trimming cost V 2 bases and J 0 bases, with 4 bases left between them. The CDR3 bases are TGTGCCAGCTCACCAGCGCTGAACACTGAAGCTTTCTTT. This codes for CASSPALNTEAFF.